This T cell receptor beta chain was obtained from a study of blood T cells in healthy people across ages. This clonotype was observed many times. Trimming shortened V by 2 bases and J by 4 bases, and 8 bases separated the two germline ends. The CDR3 consists of 13 residues. Together with a sample-barcoded 5' primer, a J-beta primer mix was included in a second PCR lasting roughly 6 to 12 cycles. TCRdb called the 5' RACE reads again in MiXCR, with one record for every CDR3 protein. Of around 870,000 distinct CDR3 sequences detected, more than 25% appear once; the ten largest clones hold roughly a sixth. Total RNA was isolated from each sample in quantities of at least 5.5 micrograms.

The TCR was taken from a woman older than 75 in good health. The chain couples TRBV12-3 or TRBV12-4 to TRBJ1-1; no definite D call. The material sequenced was blood. The CDR3 loop is CASSLRWSTEAFF. In DNA form, the CDR3 reads TGTGCCAGCAGTTTAAGGTGGAGCACTGAAGCTTTCTTT.